This TCR beta chain was recovered during a study of CD8 T cells in ankylosing spondylitis. Study-level points and caveats: Disease-associated clones were reportedly significantly overrepresented in matched ankylosing spondylitis synovial fluid. A TCR beta motif of roughly 8 highly homologous variants seemed to mark ankylosing spondylitis blood. Disease-linked clones proved CD8+ and comparatively uncommon in peripheral blood. In reactive arthritis synovial fluid and blood, some motif variants had been reported before.

This clonotype was seen at least ten times. Its antigen is undetermined. Making the TCR beta libraries involved quantitative 5'-RACE with molecular barcodes. TCRdb passed the 5' RACE reads through MiXCR, listing each CDR3 protein once. The sample lists about 220,000 distinct CDR3 sequences; approximately 7.3% were seen once. Deletions cut 8 bases from V and 7 bases from J, with 24 bases between. This CDR3 is built from 15 residues. CDR1 is SNHLY, CDR2 FYNNEI, per germline. V is TRBV2 and J is TRBJ2-7; D not certain. The sequencing sample was made of blood, either unsorted or a sorted T cell fraction (not recorded which). This receptor was identified in a male donor with ankylosing spondylitis. The CDR3 reads CASCPWVRELREQYF. In nucleotides, the CDR3 is TGTGCCAGCTGCCCGTGGGTAAGGGAACTACGAGAGCAGTACTTC.